A selection of T cell receptor beta chains follows, all from one sample in a study of early stage breast cancer tumors. The assay was immunoSEQ multiplex PCR, and TCRdb's table has in-frame clones only and misses some. The sample has some 11,000 clones; around 72% are singletons. What was sequenced was breast tumor tissue. Receptors were obtained from a person between 35 and 49 years old with breast cancer. CDR3s include the opening cysteine and the closing phenylalanine or tryptophan. The D gene is left open where the match is weak. Size is omitted from some rows. Given values are once, few, many or a class for expanded clones.

>TRBV10-2|NA|TRBJ2-2|few
TGCGCCAGCAGTGATACCGGGACAAGTCTTACCGGGGAGCTGTTTTTT
CASSDTGTSLTGELFF
>TRBV28|NA|TRBJ2-3|NA
TGTGCCAGCAGCCCCCCTGGCCTAAACACAGATACGCAGTATTTT
CASSPPGLNTDTQYF
>TRBV2|NA|TRBJ1-6|NA
TGTGCCAGCATGAAGGACAGCTCCTATAATTCACCCCTCCACTTT
CASMKDSSYNSPLHF
>TRBV5-4|NA|TRBJ2-1|NA
TGTGCCAGCAGCTTGGCGTTAAACAATGAGCAGTTCTTC
CASSLALNNEQFF
>TRBV11-3|NA|TRBJ2-1|NA
TGTGCCAGCAGCTTAGTTTCTGTTGAGCAGTTCTTC
CASSLVSVEQFF
>TRBV19|NA|TRBJ2-7|once
TGTGCCAGTAGTATAGAAGGTGGGGGGAGATTATACGAGCAGTACTTC
CASSIEGGGRLYEQYF
>TRBV12-5|TRBD2|TRBJ2-1|NA
TGTGCTAGTGGAGCGGGAGGGCCCTACAATGAGCAGTTCTTC
CASGAGGPYNEQFF
>TRBV5-1|TRBD1|TRBJ1-1|NA
TGCGCCAGCAGCTCTCGGACAGGGGGCGAATCTGAAGCTTTCTTT
CASSSRTGGESEAFF
>TRBV5-4|TRBD2|TRBJ2-5|NA
TGTGCCAGCAGCCTTGCGGTGGGACTAGAGTTGGAGACCCAGTACTTC
CASSLAVGLELETQYF
>TRBV30|TRBD2|TRBJ2-7|NA
TGTGCCTGGAGCACAGGCTTGACTAGCGGGAGCTACGAGCAGTACTTC
CAWSTGLTSGSYEQYF
>TRBV19|NA|TRBJ1-5|NA
TGTGCCAGTAGTTCGGTGGCCGATCAGCCCCAGCATTTT
CASSSVADQPQHF
>TRBV28|NA|TRBJ2-7|NA
TGTGCCACCAAAGGGGGGCAGGGGTGGACCTACGAGCAGTACTTC
CATKGGQGWTYEQYF
>TRBV7-6|TRBD2|TRBJ2-2|NA
TGTGCCAGCAGCTCTGGACTAGCGGGAAAGGCCGGGGAGCTGTTTTTT
CASSSGLAGKAGELFF
>TRBV18|TRBD2|TRBJ2-3|NA
TGTGCCAGCTCACCGGGACTAGCGTCAGATACGCAGTATTTT
CASSPGLASDTQYF
>TRBV2|NA|TRBJ1-5|NA
TGTGCCAGCAGTCCCCAGGGGAGTGATCAGCCCCAGCATTTT
CASSPQGSDQPQHF
>TRBV18|NA|TRBJ2-6|NA
TGTGCCAGCTCACCGGGTGGGGCCAACGTCCTGACTTTC
CASSPGGANVLTF
>TRBV7-2|NA|TRBJ1-1|NA
TGTGCCAGCAGCCGTTGGTTTTTGGACCCTAACAATCACACTGAAGCTTTCTTT
CASSRWFLDPNNHTEAFF
>TRBV5-8|NA|TRBJ2-7|NA
TGTGCCAGCAGCTTCCGGCCTAGCGCGGACTACGAGCAGTACTTC
CASSFRPSADYEQYF
>TRBV19|TRBD1|TRBJ1-1|NA
TGTGCCAGTAGTTACGGGACAGGGAACACTGAAGCTTTCTTT
CASSYGTGNTEAFF
>TRBV7-9|NA|TRBJ2-7|NA
TGTGCCAGCACCTCCCTGGGGGTATACGACGAGCAGTACTTC
CASTSLGVYDEQYF
>TRBV30|NA|TRBJ2-5|NA
TGTGCCTGGAGTCGGGGATTTCAAGAGACCCAGTACTTC
CAWSRGFQETQYF
>TRBV7-2|NA|TRBJ1-4|NA
TGTGCCAGCAGCTTACTAGGGGCATGGGTTGAAAAACTGTTTTTT
CASSLLGAWVEKLFF
>TRBV5-4|NA|TRBJ1-2|NA
TGTGCCAGCAGCCTCGGACTAGACGGGGATGATGGCTACACCTTC
CASSLGLDGDDGYTF
>TRBV18|NA|TRBJ1-4|NA
TGTGCCAGCTCACCCGAAGGGGAAAAACTGTTTTTT
CASSPEGEKLFF
>TRBV21-1|NA|TRBJ2-7|NA
TGTGCCAGCAGCATAGTCCGGGACAGGGGGCCCTACGAGCAGTACTTC
CASSIVRDRGPYEQYF
>TRBV29-1|NA|TRBJ2-3|NA
TGCAGCGTTGTTGGGGGAGCCACAGATACGCAGTATTTT
CSVVGGATDTQYF
>TRBV7-2|NA|TRBJ2-2|once
TGTGCCAGCAGTCGGAGACAAGCGCACACCGGGGAGCTGTTTTTT
CASSRRQAHTGELFF